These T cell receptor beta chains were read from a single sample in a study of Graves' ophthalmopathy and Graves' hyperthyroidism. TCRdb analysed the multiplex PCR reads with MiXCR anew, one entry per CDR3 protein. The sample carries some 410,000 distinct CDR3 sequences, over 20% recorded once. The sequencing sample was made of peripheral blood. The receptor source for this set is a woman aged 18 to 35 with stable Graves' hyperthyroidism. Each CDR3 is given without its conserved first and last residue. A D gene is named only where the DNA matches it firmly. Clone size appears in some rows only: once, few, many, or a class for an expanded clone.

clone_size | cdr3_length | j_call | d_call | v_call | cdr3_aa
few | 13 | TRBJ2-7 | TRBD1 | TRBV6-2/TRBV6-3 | ASSPPGTGPSEQY
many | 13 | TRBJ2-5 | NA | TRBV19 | ASSRQAGDGETQY
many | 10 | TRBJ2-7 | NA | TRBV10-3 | AISGLDREQY
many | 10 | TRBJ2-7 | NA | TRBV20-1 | SARLRVYEQY
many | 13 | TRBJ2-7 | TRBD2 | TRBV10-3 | ATSAGTSGSYEQY
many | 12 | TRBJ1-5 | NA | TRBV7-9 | ASSLDISNQPQH
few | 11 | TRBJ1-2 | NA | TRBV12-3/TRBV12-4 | ASSLARGWGYT
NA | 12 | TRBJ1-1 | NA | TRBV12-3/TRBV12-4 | ATLKGALRTEAF
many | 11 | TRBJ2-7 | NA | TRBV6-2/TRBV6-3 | ASSDPNTYEQY
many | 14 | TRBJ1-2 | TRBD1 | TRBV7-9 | ASSLGQGRYYGGYT
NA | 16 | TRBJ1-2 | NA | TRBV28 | ASSSTISGQGHNYGYT
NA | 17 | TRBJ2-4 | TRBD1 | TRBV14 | ASSQDYQGARRAKNIKY
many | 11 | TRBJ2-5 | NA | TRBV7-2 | ASSFWTEETQY
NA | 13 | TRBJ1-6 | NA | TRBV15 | ATSRDGGGNSPLH
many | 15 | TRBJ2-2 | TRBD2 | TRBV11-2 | ASSLEASGMDAGELF
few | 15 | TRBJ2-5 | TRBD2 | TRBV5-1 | ASSLDPGLPAMETQY
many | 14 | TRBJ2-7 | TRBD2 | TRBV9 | ASSVGLAPSPYEQY
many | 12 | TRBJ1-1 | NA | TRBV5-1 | ASSYDLRTDEAF
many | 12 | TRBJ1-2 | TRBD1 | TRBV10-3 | AIAPSGQNYGYT
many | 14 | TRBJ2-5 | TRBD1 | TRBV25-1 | ASSEYGRGRAETQY
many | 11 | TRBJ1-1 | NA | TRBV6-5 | ASKLSTDTEAF
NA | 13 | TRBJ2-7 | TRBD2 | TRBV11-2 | ASSYTSGGTYEQY
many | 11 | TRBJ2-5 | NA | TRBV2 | ASSEQRQETQY
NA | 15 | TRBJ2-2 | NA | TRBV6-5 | ASSYSMAGLFTGELF
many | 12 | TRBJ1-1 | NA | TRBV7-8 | ASSPPTSNTEAF
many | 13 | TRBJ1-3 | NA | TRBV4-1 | ASSQDGGAGNTIY
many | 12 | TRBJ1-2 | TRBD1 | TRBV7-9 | ASSLGTGGYGYT
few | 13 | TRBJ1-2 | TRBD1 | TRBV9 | ASSANRGLRDGYT
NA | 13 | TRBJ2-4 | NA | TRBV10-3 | AISESDRAGNIQY
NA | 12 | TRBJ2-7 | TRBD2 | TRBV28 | ASKSLAGLYEQY
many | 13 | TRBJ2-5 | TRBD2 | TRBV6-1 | ASSEGLAGAETQY
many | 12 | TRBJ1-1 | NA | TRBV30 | AWSVMGLNTEAF
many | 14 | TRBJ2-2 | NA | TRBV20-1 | SARDSRRRNTGELF
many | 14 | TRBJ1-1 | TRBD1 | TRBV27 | ASSFLPGTGGTEAF
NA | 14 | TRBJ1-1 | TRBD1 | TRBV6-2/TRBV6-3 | ASRTWNPGQGSEAF
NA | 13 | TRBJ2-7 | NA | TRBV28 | ASSGSPGTSYEQY
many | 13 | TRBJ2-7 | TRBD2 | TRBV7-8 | ASSSASGRVYEQY
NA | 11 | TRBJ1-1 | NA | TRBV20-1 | SARVHIPAEAF
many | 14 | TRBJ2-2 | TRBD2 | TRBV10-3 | AISENSGRADGELF
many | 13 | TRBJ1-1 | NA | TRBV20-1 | SVIGGSYMNTEAF
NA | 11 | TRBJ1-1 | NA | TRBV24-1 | ATSDCRGRGAF
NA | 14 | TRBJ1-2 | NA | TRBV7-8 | ASSLALNRALYGYT
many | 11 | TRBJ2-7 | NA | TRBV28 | ASSLVRGYEQY
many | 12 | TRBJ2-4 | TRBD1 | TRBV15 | ATSTWTGGGIQY
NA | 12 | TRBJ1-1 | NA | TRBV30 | AWRLGRRNTEAF
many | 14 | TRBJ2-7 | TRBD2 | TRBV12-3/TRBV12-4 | ASTPPGLAGVYEQY
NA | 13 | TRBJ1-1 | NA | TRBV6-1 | ASSPVMSGGTEAF
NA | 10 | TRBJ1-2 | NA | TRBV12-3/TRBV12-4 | ASSFGNYGYT
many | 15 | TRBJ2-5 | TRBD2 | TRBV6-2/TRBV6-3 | ASSYGFTSGTGETQY
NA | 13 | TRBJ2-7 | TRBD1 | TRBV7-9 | ASSHPQDRGGEQY
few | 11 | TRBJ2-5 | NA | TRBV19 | ASSTNSQETQY
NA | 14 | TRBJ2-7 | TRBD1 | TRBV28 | ASSSFGGQGAYEQY
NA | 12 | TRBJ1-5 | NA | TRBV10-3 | AISSEGPGQPQH
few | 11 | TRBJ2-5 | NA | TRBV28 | ASRRSSQETKY
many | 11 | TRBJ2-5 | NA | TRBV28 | ASSSLSQETQY
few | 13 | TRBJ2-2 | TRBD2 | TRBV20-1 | SARGGLAATGELF
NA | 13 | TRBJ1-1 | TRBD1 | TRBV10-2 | ASGRSRGLDSEAF
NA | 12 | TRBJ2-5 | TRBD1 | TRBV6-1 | ASSMDRGRETQY
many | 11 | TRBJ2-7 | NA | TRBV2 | ASSEALRGEQY
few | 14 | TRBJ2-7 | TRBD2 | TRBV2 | ASRPGTSRETYEQY